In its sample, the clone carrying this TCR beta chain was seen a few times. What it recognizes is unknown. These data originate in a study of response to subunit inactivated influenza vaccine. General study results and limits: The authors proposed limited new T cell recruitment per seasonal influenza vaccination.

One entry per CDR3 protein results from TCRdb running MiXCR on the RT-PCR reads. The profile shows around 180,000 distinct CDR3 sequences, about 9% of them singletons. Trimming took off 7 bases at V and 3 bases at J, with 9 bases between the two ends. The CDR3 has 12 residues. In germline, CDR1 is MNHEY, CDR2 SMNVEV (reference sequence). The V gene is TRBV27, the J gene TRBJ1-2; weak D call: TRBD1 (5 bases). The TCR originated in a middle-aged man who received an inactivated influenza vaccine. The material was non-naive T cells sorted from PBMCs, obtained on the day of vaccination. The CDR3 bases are TGTGCCAGCAAGGGACTCTACTATGGCTACACCTTC. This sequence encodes CASKGLYYGYTF.